Following are 5 T cell receptor beta chains from one sample sequenced in a study of blood T cell repertoires in COVID-19. Here immunoSEQ multiplex PCR was the method, and the copy in TCRdb shows in-frame clones only, minus some. Here the sample spans about 32,000 clones, over 85% being singletons. The sample was peripheral blood. These receptors all come from a male donor with active COVID-19.

This clone was detected only once. V and J are TRBV7-3 and TRBJ1-1; TRBD1 is a possible D gene (6 bases). The germline V gene encodes CDR1 SGHTA and CDR2 FQGTGA. This CDR3 has 14 residues. V lost 3 bases, J lost 0 bases, and 8 bases lay in between. The CDR3 reads CASSLGAMNTEAFF. Written as DNA, the CDR3 is TGTGCCAGCAGCTTGGGGGCAATGAACACTGAAGCTTTCTTT.

The chain's CDR3 is CASSYSESSYNEQFF. The CDR3 region has the DNA TGTGCCAGCAGTTACTCCGAGAGCTCCTACAATGAGCAGTTCTTC. The chain combines TRBV6-2 or TRBV6-3 with TRBJ2-1; the D is unclear. The CDR3 has 15 amino acids. V lost 0 bases and J 0 bases, leaving 6 bases between the germline ends. Germline V lookup: CDR1 MNHEY, CDR2 SVGEGT.

This chain links TRBV3-1 (or the pseudogene TRBV3-2) with TRBJ2-7; TRBD2 agrees at 9 bases. Germline V lookup: CDR1 LGHDT, CDR2 YNNKEL (reference sequence). The ends lost 4 bases at V and 3 bases at J; junction bases unmatched: 4. There are 14 residues in the CDR3. The CDR3 nucleotides read TGTGCCAGCAGCCGGAGCGGGGGGCTCTACGAGCAGTACTTC. Encoded protein: CASSRSGGLYEQYF.

The V gene is TRBV7-2, the J gene TRBJ1-2; the match to TRBD1 covers 9 bases. J gave up 5 bases and V 2 bases, and 3 bases lay outside the gene matches. CDR1 and CDR2 from the germline V gene are SGHTA and FQGNSA. This CDR3 is built from 14 residues. The CDR3 spells CASSLWDREYGYTF. CDR3 sequence (DNA): TGTGCCAGCAGCTTATGGGACAGGGAATATGGCTACACCTTC.

The chain is built from TRBV7-2 and TRBJ1-2; possibly TRBD1 for D (6 bases). Deletions cut 1 base from V and 0 bases from J, with 15 bases between. CDR1 SGHTA and CDR2 FQGNSA come from the germline V gene. The CDR3 runs to 17 residues. CDR3 sequence (DNA): TGTGCCAGCAGCTTAGTGGGCAGGGGCACCACTAACTATGGCTACACCTTC. As protein: CASSLVGRGTTNYGYTF.